This TCR beta chain was retrieved from a study of T cells in Graves' hyperthyroidism and ophthalmopathy. In the study overall: Peripheral blood collection took place at initial diagnosis, before any treatment.

RNA transcripts provided the source from which TCR beta CDR3 regions were amplified. The HTBI set primed first-round TCR CDR3 RT-PCR. TCRdb re-called the multiplex PCR reads through MiXCR, storing one row per CDR3 protein. The table records hundreds of thousands of distinct CDR3 sequences, 14% of them present only once. Many counts were recorded for this clonotype. Its antigen is not known. Calling Graves' hyperthyroidism stable meant ophthalmopathy did not progress within 18 months. Cells are PBMCs isolated from approximately 9.2 ml of fresh blood. After removal of 2 bases from V and 5 bases from J, the junction contained 8 bases not matched to a gene. Germline CDR1 is KGHSH and CDR2 is LQKENI. The CDR3 has 15 residues. Broader study findings: Blood held most thyroid clonotypes expanded above 0.001 frequency.

This clonotype was obtained from a woman aged 18-29 years with Graves' hyperthyroidism. The chain is built from TRBV18 and TRBJ2-7; 8 bases fit TRBD1. The sample comprised blood. The CDR3 nucleotides are TGTGCCAGCTCACCAGACATGACAGGGGTGGACGAGCAGTACTTC. Residues: CASSPDMTGVDEQYF.